Here is one T cell receptor (beta chain) with its context. The data are from a study of blood T cell repertoires in COVID-19. Across the study: Acute-phase and convalescent COVID-19 samples originated in the United States, Italy and Spain.

Only in-frame clones appear in the TCRdb table, and some are missing; sequencing was by immunoSEQ multiplex PCR. The data hold around 53,000 clones, with approximately 87% observed a single time. This CDR3 is 14 amino acids long. V lost 5 bases, J lost 6 bases, and 13 bases lay in between. The V gene's germline CDR1 is SGHAT and CDR2 FQNNGV. The rearrangement uses TRBV11-2 and TRBJ2-2, with D possibly being TRBD1 (5 bases). This sequence originates from a middle-aged man with acute or convalescent COVID-19. Input material: peripheral blood. The CDR3 DNA follows: TGTGCCAGCAGCCAGGGCAGGGTTTCCGGGGAGCTGTTTTTT. This translates into CASSQGRVSGELFF.